These 3 T cell receptor beta chains were sequenced from one sample in a study of CD8 T cells in Susac syndrome. Random hexamers were used to reverse transcribe the RNA input (about 0.5 to 1 ug). MiXCR, applied by TCRdb to the immunoSEQ multiplex PCR reads, yields one record per CDR3 protein. The table lists about 180,000 distinct CDR3 sequences, approximately 93% of them singletons. Input material: CD4+ T cells from PBMCs. These receptor sequences come from a human donor with multiple sclerosis.

The genes are TRBV12-3 or TRBV12-4 and TRBJ2-2; 10 nucleotides line up with TRBD2. V trimming: 5 bases; J trimming: 5 bases; junction bases outside the gene matches: 8. The CDR3 covers 16 residues. The CDR3 reads CASSPSGGAGTGELFF. CDR3 nucleotides: TGTGCCAGCAGTCCCAGCGGGGGGGCCGGAACCGGGGAGCTGTTTTTT.

V gene TRBV5-1 combines with J gene TRBJ2-7; 8 positions agree with TRBD1. The germline V gene has CDR1 SGHRS and CDR2 YFSETQ. The CDR3 length is 15 residues. The V and J ends lost 4 bases and 6 bases, in that order; junction bases with no gene match: 12. CDR3 DNA sequence: TGCGCCAGCAGCGGGACCCTGGGGACAGGCGGCGAGCAGTACTTC. Protein product: CASSGTLGTGGEQYF.

The chain recombines TRBV28 with TRBJ2-7; D remains unclear. The germline gives CDR1 MDHEN, CDR2 SYDVKM. CDR3 length: 14 residues. Trimming stripped 5 bases from V and 7 bases from J, with 18 bases between. The CDR3 here is CASSTTGPPVEQYF. For the CDR3, the DNA is TGTGCCAGCAGTACCACCGGACCCCCCGTGGAGCAGTACTTC.